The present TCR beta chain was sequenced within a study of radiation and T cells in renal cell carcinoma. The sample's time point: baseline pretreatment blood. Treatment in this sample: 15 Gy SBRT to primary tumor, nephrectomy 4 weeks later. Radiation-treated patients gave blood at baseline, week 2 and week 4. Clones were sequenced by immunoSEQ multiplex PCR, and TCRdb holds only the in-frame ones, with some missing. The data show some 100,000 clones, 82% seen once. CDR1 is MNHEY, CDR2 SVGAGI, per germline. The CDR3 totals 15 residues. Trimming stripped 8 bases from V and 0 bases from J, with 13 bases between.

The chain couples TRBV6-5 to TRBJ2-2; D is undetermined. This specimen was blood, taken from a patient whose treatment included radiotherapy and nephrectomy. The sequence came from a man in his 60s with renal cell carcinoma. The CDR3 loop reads CASPPRQANTGELFF. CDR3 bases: TGTGCCAGCCCCCCCCGGCAGGCGAACACCGGGGAGCTGTTTTTT.